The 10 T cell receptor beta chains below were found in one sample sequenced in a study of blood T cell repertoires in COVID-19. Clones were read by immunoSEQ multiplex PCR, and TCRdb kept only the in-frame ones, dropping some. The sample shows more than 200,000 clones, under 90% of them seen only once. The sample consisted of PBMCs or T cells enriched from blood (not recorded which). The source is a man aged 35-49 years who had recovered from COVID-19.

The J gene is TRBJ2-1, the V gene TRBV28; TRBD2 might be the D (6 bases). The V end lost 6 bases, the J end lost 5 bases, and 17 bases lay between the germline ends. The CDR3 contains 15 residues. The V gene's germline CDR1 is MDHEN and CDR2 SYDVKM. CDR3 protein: CASSSAGRVHNEQFF. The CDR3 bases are TGTGCCAGCAGCTCGGCGGGGCGGGTGCACAATGAGCAGTTCTTC.

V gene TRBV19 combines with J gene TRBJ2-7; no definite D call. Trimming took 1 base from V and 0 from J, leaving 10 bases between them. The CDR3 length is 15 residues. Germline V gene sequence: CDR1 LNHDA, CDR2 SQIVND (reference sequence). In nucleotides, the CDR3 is TGTGCCAGTAGTATAGCAGGCCTCTCCTCCTACGAGCAGTACTTC. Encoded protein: CASSIAGLSSYEQYF.

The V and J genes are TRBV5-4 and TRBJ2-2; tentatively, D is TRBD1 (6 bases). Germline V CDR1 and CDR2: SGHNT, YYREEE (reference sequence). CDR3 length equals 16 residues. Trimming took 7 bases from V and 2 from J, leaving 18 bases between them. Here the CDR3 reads CASSMAQGRNTGELFF. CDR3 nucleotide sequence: TGTGCCAGCTCGATGGCTCAGGGGAGAAACACCGGGGAGCTGTTTTTT.

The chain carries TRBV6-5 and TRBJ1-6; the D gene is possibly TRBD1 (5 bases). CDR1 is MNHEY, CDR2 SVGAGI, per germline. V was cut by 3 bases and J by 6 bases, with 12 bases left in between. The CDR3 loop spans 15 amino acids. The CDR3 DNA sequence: TGTGCCAGCAGTTATACCAGGCAGGGTAATTCACCCCTCCACTTT. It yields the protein CASSYTRQGNSPLHF.

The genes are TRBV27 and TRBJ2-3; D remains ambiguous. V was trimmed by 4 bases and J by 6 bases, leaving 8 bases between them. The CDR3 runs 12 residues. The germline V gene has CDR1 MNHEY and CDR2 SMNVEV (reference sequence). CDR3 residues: CASSYGSDTQYF. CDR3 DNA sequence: TGTGCCAGCAGTTACGGGTCGGATACGCAGTATTTT.

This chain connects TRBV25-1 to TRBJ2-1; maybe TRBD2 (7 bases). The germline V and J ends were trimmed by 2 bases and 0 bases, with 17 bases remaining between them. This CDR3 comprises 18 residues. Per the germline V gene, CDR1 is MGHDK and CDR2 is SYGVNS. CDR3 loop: CASSEPRRGGLSYNEQFF. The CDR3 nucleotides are TGTGCCAGCAGTGAACCACGGAGGGGGGGCCTCTCCTACAATGAGCAGTTCTTC.

CDR3 region: CASSASWGADTQYF. In nucleotides, the CDR3 is TGTGCCAGCAGCGCATCTTGGGGGGCAGATACGCAGTATTTT. The chain recombines TRBV9 with TRBJ2-3; D might be TRBD2 (6 bases). The CDR3 is made up of 14 amino acids. Between the trimmed V and J ends, which lost 3 bases and 4 bases, there was a span of 12 bases. Germline-derived CDR1 and CDR2 are SGDLS and YYNGEE.

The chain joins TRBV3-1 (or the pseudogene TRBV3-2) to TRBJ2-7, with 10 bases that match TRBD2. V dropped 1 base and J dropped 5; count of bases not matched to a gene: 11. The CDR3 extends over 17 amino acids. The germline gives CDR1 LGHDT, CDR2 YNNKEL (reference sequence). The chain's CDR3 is CASSQAKPGLAFNEQYF. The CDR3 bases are TGTGCCAGCAGCCAAGCGAAACCGGGACTAGCGTTCAACGAGCAGTACTTC.

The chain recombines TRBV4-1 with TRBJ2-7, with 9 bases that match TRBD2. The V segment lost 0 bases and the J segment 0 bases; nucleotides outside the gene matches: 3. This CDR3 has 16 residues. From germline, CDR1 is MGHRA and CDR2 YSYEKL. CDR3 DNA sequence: TGCGCCAGCAGCCAAGATCGGCGGGGGGGCTCCTACGAGCAGTACTTC. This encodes CASSQDRRGGSYEQYF.

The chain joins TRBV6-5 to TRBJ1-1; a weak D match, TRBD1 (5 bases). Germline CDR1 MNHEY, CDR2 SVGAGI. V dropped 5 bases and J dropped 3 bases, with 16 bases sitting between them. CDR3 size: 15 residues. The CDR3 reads CASSTFLGEDTEAFF. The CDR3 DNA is TGTGCCAGCAGTACCTTCTTGGGGGAGGACACTGAAGCTTTCTTT.